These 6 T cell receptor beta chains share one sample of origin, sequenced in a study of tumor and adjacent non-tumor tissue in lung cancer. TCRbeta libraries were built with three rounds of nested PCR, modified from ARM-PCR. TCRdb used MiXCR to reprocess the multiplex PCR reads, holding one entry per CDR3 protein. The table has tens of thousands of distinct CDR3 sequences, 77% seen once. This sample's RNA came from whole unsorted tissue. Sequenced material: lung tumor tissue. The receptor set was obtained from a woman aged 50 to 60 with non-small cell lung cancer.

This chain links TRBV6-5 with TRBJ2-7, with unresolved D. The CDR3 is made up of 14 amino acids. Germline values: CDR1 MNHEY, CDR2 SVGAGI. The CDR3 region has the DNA TGTACGAGCAGCAGAGGCTTATCCTACTACGAGCAGTACTTC. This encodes CTSSRGLSYYEQYF.

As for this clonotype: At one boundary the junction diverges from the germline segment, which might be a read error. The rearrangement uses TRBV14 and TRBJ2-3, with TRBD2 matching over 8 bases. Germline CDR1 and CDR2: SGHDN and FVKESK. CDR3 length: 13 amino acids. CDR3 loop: CTSGQERSGRFSF. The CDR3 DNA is TGTACCAGCGGCCAAGAAAGGAGCGGGAGATTTAGTTTT.

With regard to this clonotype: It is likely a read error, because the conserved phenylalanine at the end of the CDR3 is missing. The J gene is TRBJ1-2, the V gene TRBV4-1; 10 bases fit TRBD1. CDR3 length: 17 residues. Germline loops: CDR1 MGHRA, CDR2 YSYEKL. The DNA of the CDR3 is TGCGCCAGCAGCCAACCCGGGACAGGGGAGGACGTCTATGGTTACACCTAC. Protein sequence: CASSQPGTGEDVYGYTY.

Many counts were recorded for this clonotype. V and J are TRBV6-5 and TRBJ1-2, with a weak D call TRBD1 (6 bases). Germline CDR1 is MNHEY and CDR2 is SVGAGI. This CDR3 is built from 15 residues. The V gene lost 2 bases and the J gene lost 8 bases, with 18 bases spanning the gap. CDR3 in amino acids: CASSYPGQSLGGYTF. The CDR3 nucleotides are TGTGCCAGCAGTTACCCCGGACAGTCCTTGGGCGGCTACACCTTC.

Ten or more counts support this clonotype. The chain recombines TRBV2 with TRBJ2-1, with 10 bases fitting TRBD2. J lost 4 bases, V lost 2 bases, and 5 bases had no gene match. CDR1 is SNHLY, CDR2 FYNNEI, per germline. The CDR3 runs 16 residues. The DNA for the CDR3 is TGTGCCAGCAGTGAATGGACTAGCGGAGGGTACAATGAGCAGTTCTTC. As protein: CASSEWTSGGYNEQFF. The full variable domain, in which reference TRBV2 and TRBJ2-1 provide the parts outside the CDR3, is EPEVTQTPSHQVTQMGQEVILRCVPISNHLYFYWYRQILGQKVEFLVSFYNNEISEKSEIFDDQFSVERPDGSNFTLKIRSTKLEDSAMYFCASSEWTSGGYNEQFFGPGTRLTVL.

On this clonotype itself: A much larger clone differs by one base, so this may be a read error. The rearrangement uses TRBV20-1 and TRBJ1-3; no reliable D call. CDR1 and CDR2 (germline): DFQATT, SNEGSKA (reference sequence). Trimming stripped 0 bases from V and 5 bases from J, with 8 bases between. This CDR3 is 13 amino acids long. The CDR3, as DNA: TGCAGTGCTAGAGAAGTTTCCAGAAACACCATATATTTT. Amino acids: CSAREVSRNTIYF.